This T cell receptor beta chain was captured by sequencing in a study of TIL therapy for anti-PD-1-resistant metastatic lung cancer. The overall study: Median tumor mutation burden was 1.5 mutations per megabase.

The libraries were made with immunoSEQ v3. The table came from immunoSEQ multiplex PCR; TCRdb's copy has only in-frame clones and leaves some out. The sample lists roughly 20,000 clones, 83% occurring once. Germline trimming cut 10 bases from V and 9 bases from J; bases unmatched to any gene: 10. The germline gives CDR1 ENHRY, CDR2 SYGVKD. The CDR3 contains 14 residues. The time point was: pre-treatment sample, taken before nivolumab and TIL therapy. In this sample, this clone turned up once. The TCR originated in a person aged 25 to 80 with non-small cell lung cancer. The genes are TRBV10-3 and TRBJ2-1, with 12 bases that match TRBD2. The sample was blood, taken at baseline. CDR3 nucleotides: TGTGCCACCGAGGCTAGCGGGAGGGTCGGTGAGCAGTTCTTC. Translating it yields CATEASGRVGEQFF.